This T cell receptor (beta chain) was found in a study of blood T cell repertoires in COVID-19. About the research overall: Acute and convalescent COVID-19 samples came from the United States, Italy and Spain. The analysed material was cDNA or gDNA that came from T cells, B-cell-depleted T cells, or PBMCs.

Notes on this clone: Other DNA sequences in this sample translate to the same CDR3.

Germline V gives CDR1 SGHTA, CDR2 FQGNSA. There are 13 residues in the CDR3. Trimming pared 1 base from V and 6 bases from J, leaving 6 bases between. In the authors' workflow: Cell counts per sample came from amplifying reference gene primers. Measured with immunoSEQ multiplex PCR; TCRdb has only the in-frame clones, and not every one. The D gene and trimming were derived from the DNA, and the V and J assignments and clone size from that table. The data hold tens of thousands of clones, with about 91% observed a single time. This chain uses TRBV7-2 with TRBJ1-4, with D unresolved. Sequencing used peripheral blood. The source of this sequence is a man aged 50-59 years with acute or convalescent COVID-19. For the CDR3, the DNA is TGTGCCAGCAGCTTAGTCGCGGATGAAAAACTGTTTTTT. Protein product: CASSLVADEKLFF. Complete variable domain (other parts from reference TRBV7-2 and TRBJ1-4): GAGVSQSPSNKVTEKGKDVELRCDPISGHTALYWYRQSLGQGLEFLIYFQGNSAPDKSGLPSDRFSAERTGGSVSTLTIQRTQQEDSAVYLCASSLVADEKLFFGSGTQLSVL.